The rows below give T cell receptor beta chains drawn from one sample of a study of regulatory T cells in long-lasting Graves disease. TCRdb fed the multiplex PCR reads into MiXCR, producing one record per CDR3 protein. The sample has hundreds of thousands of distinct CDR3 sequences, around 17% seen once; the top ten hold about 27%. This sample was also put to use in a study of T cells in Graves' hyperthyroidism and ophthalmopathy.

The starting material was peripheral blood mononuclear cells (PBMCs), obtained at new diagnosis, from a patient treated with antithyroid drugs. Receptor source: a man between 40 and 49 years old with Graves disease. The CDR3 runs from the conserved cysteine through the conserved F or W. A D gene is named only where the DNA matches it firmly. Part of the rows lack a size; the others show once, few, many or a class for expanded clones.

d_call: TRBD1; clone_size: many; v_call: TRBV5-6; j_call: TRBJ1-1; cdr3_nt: TGTGCCAGCAGCAGTCAGCGACAGGGCGACACTGAAGCTTTCTTT; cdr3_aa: CASSSQRQGDTEAFF
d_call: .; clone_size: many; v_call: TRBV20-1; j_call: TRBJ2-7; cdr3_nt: TGCAGTGCTAGAGATTACCTAAGGGACGAGCAGTACTTC; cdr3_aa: CSARDYLRDEQYF
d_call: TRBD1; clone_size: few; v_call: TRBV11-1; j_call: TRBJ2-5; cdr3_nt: TGTGCCAGCAGCTTAGGTGACAGGGGGACGGAGACCCAGTACTTC; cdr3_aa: CASSLGDRGTETQYF
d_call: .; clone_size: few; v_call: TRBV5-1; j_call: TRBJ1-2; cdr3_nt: TGCGCCAGCAGCCCCCCGAATGACTATGGCTACACCTTC; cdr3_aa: CASSPPNDYGYTF
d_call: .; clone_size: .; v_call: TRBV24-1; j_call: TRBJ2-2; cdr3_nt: TGTGCCACCAGTGATTTTCTGGACAGCGCGTACACCGGGGAGCTGTTTTTT; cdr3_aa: CATSDFLDSAYTGELFF
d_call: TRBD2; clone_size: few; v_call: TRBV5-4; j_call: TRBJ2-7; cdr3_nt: TGTGCCAGCAGCTTTTCGGGGGGGGAGCAGTACTTC; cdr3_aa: CASSFSGGEQYF
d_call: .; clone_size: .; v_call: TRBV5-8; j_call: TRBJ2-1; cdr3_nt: TGCGCCAGCAGCCTTCTAGGAACCTACAATGAGCAGTTCTTC; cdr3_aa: CASSLLGTYNEQFF
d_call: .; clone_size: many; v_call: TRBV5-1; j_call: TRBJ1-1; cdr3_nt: TGTGCCAGCAGCTTCGGGGGGAACACTGAAGCTTTCTTT; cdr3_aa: CASSFGGNTEAFF
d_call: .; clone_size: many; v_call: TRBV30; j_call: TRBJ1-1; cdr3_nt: TGTGCCTGGAGTGTACTGTTGGGGAGGGGGGGGACTGAAGCTTTCTTT; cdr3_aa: CAWSVLLGRGGTEAFF
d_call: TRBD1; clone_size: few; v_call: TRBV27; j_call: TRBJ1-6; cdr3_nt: TGTGCCAGCAGTTTACGACAGGGCTATAATTCACCCCTCCACTTT; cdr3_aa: CASSLRQGYNSPLHF
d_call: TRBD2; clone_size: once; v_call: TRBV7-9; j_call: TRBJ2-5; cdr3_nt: TGTGCCAGCAGCCGTGGGACTAGCGGACGACAAGACCAGTACTTC; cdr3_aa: CASSRGTSGRQDQYF
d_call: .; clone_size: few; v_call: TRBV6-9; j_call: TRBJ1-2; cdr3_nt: TGTGCCAGCAGTTCCCTGGGCAGGGGCGGCTACTATGGCTACACCTTC; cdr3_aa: CASSSLGRGGYYGYTF
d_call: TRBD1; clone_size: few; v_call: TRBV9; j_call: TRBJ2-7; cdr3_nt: TGTGCCAGCAGCTCGGGACAGGGAGGGTACGAGCAGTACTTC; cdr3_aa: CASSSGQGGYEQYF
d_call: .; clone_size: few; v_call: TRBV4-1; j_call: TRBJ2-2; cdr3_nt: TGCGCCAGCAGCCAATCAGGGGCAGGCACCGGGGAGCTGTTTTTT; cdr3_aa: CASSQSGAGTGELFF
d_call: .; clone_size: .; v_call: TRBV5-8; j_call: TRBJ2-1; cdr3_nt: TGTGCCAGCAGTCTCCCCGGCCGGATCAATGAGCAGTTCTTC; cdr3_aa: CASSLPGRINEQFF
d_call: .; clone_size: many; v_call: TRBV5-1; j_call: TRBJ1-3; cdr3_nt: TGCGCCAGCAGCTTGGGGAGTATCGGAGGAAACACCATATATTTT; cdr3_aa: CASSLGSIGGNTIYF
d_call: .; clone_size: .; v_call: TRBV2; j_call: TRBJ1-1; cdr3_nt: TGTGCCAGCAGTGGAAACAGGGATGACACTGAAGCTTTCTTT; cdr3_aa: CASSGNRDDTEAFF
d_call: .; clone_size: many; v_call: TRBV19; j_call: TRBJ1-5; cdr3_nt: TGTGCCAGTAGTATGGGACGGGATCAGCCCCAGCATTTT; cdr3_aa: CASSMGRDQPQHF
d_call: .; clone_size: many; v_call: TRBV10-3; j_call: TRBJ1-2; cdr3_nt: TGTGCCATCAAGAGGACCGGACAGTTTGACGGCTACACCTTC; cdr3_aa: CAIKRTGQFDGYTF
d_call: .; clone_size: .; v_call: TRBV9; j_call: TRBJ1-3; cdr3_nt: TGTGCCAGCAGCGCCAGGGTGGAAGGAAACACCATATATTTT; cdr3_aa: CASSARVEGNTIYF
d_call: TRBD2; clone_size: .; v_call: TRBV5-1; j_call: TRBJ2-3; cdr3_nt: TGCGCCAGCAGCTACGGGGGGTACACAGATACGCAGTATTTT; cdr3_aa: CASSYGGYTDTQYF
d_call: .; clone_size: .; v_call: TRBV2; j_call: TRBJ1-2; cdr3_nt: TGTGCCAGCAGTGAAGCGGGGGGCCGTGGCTACACCTTC; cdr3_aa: CASSEAGGRGYTF
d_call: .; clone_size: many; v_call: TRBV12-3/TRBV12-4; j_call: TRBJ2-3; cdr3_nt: TGTGCCAGCAACCCTCGGGGGAACACAGATACGCAGTATTTT; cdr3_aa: CASNPRGNTDTQYF
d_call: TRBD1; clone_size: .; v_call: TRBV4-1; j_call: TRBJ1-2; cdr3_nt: TGCGCCAGCAGCCAGCGGACAGGTCTCCTCTATGGCTACACCTTC; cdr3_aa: CASSQRTGLLYGYTF
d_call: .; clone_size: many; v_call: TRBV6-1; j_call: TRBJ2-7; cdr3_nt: TGTGCCAGCAGAGACCGACGGTACGAGCAGTACTTC; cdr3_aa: CASRDRRYEQYF
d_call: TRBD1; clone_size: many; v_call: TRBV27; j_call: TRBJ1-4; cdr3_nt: TGTGCCAGCAGTCCTCCCAGACAGGGGCCGCCTTTGGTGTTTTTT; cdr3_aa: CASSPPRQGPPLVFF
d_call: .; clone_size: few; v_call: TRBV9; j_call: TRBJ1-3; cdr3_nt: TGTGCCAGCTCCGACATGTCTGGAAACACCATATATTTT; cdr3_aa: CASSDMSGNTIYF
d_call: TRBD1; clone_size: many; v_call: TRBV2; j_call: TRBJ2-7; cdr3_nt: TGTGCCAGCAGACCGGGACAGGCCAGGTACGAGCAGTACTTC; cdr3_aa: CASRPGQARYEQYF
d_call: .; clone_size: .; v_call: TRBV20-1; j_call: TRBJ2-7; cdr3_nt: TGCAGTCCCACCCAGCCGGGCCCGGGGATCTACGAGCAGTACTTC; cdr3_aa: CSPTQPGPGIYEQYF
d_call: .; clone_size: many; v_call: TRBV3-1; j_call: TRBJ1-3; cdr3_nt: TGTGCCAGCAGCCAAGATTTGCGGGAGGCAAACACCATATATTTT; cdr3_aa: CASSQDLREANTIYF
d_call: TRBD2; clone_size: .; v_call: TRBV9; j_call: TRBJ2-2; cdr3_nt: TGTGCCAGCAGCCTTAGATTAAGGGGCGGGGGGCTGTTTTTT; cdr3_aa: CASSLRLRGGGLFF
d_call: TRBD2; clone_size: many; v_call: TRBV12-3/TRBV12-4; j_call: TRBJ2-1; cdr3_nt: TGTGCCAGCAGTCTAGACTCAAGCGGGGGGCCCAACAATGAGCAGTTCTTC; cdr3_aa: CASSLDSSGGPNNEQFF
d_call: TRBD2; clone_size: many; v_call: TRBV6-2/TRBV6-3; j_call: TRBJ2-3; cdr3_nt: TGTGCCAGCAGTTACAGGGCTAGCGGGGCATGGGGAGATACGCAGTATTTT; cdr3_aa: CASSYRASGAWGDTQYF
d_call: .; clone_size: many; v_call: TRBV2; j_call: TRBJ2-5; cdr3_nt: TGTGCCAGCAGTGGGTCAGAAAACTGGCTGTACCAAGAGACCCAGTACTTC; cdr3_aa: CASSGSENWLYQETQYF
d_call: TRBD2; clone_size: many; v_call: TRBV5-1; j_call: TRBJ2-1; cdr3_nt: TGCGCCAGCAGCACGCTCGGACTAGCGTCTTACAATGAGCAGTTCTTC; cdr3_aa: CASSTLGLASYNEQFF
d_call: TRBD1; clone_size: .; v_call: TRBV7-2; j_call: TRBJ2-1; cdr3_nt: TGTGCCAGCAGCCCACGGACAGGGAGGCAGTTCTTC; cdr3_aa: CASSPRTGRQFF
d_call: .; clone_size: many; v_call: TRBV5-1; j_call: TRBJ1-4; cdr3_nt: TGCGCCAGCAGCTCCGCCAAAATCCCCGGAGATGAAAAACTGTTTTTT; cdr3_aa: CASSSAKIPGDEKLFF
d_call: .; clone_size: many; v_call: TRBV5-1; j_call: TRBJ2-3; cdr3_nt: TGCGCCTCCCAGTCAGAGGGGAGGAGCACAGATACGCAGTATTTT; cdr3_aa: CASQSEGRSTDTQYF
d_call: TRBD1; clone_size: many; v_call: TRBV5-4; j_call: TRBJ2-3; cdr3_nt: TGTGCCAGCAGCTTGTACGGGACAGGGGTCACAGATACGCAGTATTTT; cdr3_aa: CASSLYGTGVTDTQYF
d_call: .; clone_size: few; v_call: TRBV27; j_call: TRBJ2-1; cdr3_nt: TGTGCCAGCACCCAATACCGGGACCCGCCGACCCTGACGCCTGGCAATGAGCAGTTCTTC; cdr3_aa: CASTQYRDPPTLTPGNEQFF
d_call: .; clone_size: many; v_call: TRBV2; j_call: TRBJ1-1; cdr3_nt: TGTGCCAGCAGAGTCGGGGTGGGCACTGAAGCTTTCTTT; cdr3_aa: CASRVGVGTEAFF
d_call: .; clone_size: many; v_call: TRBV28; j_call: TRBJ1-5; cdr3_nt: TGTGCCAGCAGAACGACCGGAGCCTACCTTAATCAGCCCCAGCATTTT; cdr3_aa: CASRTTGAYLNQPQHF
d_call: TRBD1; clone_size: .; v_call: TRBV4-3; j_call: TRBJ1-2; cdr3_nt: TGCGCCAGCAGCCGGAGGCACCAGGGGGCGAACTATGGCTACACCTTC; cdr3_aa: CASSRRHQGANYGYTF
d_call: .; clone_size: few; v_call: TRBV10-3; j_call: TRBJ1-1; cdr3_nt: TGTGCCATCAGAAACAGGGTTGACACTGAAGCTTTCTTT; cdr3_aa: CAIRNRVDTEAFF
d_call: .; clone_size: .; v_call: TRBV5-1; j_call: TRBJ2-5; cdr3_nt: TGCGCCAGCAGCTTGGATGCGGGGCGTGAGACCCAGTACTTC; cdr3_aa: CASSLDAGRETQYF
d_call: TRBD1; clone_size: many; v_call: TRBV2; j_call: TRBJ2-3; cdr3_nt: TGTGCCAGCAGTGAAGCGGGGACAGGGGGAGGTACGCAGTATTTT; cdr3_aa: CASSEAGTGGGTQYF
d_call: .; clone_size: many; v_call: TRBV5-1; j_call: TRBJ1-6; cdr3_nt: TGCGCCAGCAGTGAGAGCGCTGGGGATTCACCCCTCCACTTT; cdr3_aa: CASSESAGDSPLHF
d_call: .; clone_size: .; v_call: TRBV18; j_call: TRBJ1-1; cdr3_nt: TGTGCCAGCTCACCACTGGCAGCGAACACTGAAGCTTTCTTT; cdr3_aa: CASSPLAANTEAFF
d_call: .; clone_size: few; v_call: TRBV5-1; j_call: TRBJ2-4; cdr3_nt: TGCGCCAGCAGCTTGGCGCAGGCAGCCAAAAACATTCAGTACTTC; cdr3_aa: CASSLAQAAKNIQYF
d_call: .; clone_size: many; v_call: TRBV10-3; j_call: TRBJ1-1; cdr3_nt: TGTGCCATCAGTGATGGGGGAATGAACACTGAAGCTTTCTTT; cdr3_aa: CAISDGGMNTEAFF
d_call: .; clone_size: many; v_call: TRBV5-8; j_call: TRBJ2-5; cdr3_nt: TGTGCCAGCAGCCCATCCCCCGGGGGTGGTGCCGAGACCCAGTACTTC; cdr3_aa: CASSPSPGGGAETQYF
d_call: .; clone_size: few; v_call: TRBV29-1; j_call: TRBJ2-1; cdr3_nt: TGCAGCGTTGGGGGACAAAATTACAATGAGCAGTTCTTC; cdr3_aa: CSVGGQNYNEQFF
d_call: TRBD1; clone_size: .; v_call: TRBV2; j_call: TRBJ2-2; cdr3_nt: TGTGCCAGCAGTGGAGGGGGCGCGGTCGGGGAGCTGTTTTTT; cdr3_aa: CASSGGGAVGELFF
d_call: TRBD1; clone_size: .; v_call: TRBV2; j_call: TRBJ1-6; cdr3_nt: TGTGCCAGCAGTCGGGACAGCCCATATGGTTCACCCCTCCACTTT; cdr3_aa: CASSRDSPYGSPLHF
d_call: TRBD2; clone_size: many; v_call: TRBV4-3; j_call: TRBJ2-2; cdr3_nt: TGCGCCAGCAGCCAAGATAGCGGGGGAGGCGGGGAGCTGTTTTTT; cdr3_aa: CASSQDSGGGGELFF
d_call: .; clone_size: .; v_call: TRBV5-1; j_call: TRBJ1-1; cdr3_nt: TGCGCCAGCAGCTTACAGGCGACGGGGACTGAAGCTTTCTTT; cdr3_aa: CASSLQATGTEAFF